This passage covers 29 T cell receptor beta chains from one sample sequenced in a study of cytomegalovirus exposure and HLA in healthy donors. PCR employed 60 Vbeta and 13 Jbeta primers. The table came from immunoSEQ multiplex PCR; TCRdb's copy has only in-frame clones and leaves some out. Among around 200,000 clones listed, roughly 80% were seen once. Sequencing was carried out using PBMCs. These receptors were obtained from a man aged 40-49 years in good health and CMV-seronegative.

The rearrangement links TRBV4-1 to TRBJ2-7; TRBD1 matches at 10 bases. Germline V gene sequence: CDR1 MGHRA, CDR2 YSYEKL. The CDR3 consists of 14 residues. V was pared by 1 base and J by 5 bases, with 2 bases of the junction left unmatched. As DNA, the CDR3 is TGCGCCAGCAGCCAAGCGGGACAGGGGAACGAGCAGTACTTC. Amino acids: CASSQAGQGNEQYF.

The rearrangement links TRBV9 to TRBJ2-2; TRBD2 matches at 7 bases. Trimming took 8 bases from V and 0 from J; bases not matched to a gene: 4. Per the germline V gene, CDR1 is SGDLS and CDR2 is YYNGEE. The CDR3 consists of 14 residues. CDR3: CARPGLANTGELFF. The CDR3 region has the DNA TGTGCCAGACCCGGACTAGCGAACACCGGGGAGCTGTTTTTT. Looking up the rest from reference TRBV9 and TRBJ2-2 gives the full variable domain: DSGVTQTPKHLITATGQRVTLRCSPRSGDLSVYWYQQSLDQGLQFLIQYYNGEERAKGNILERFSAQQFPDLHSELNLSSLELGDSALYFCARPGLANTGELFFGEGSRLTVL.

A few counts support this clone. This chain links TRBV5-4 with TRBJ1-1, with D unresolved. This CDR3 has 11 amino acids. V was clipped by 0 bases and J by 7 bases, with 4 bases between them. Germline loops: CDR1 SGHNT, CDR2 YYREEE (reference sequence). CDR3 bases: TGTGCCAGCAGCTTGGTCAATGAAGCTTTCTTT. Translation: CASSLVNEAFF.

The chain joins TRBV2 to TRBJ2-3; 7 bases agree with TRBD2. This CDR3 is 15 amino acids long. Trimming at V came to 6 bases and at J to 14 bases, leaving 20 bases not matched to a gene. In germline, CDR1 is SNHLY, CDR2 FYNNEI. CDR3 nucleotides: TGTGCCAGCAGCGCAACGACTCGTAGCGGGTCAGATATGTATTTT. It translates to CASSATTRSGSDMYF.

This clone was found once. The chain couples TRBV4-3 to TRBJ2-5; 11 nucleotides align to TRBD1. The CDR3 spans 17 residues. Germline-derived CDR1 and CDR2 are LGHNA and YSLEER. Trimming cost V 0 bases and J 5 bases; bases outside gene matches: 8. The CDR3 coding sequence is TGCGCCAGCAGCCAAGATGTTTGGACAGGGGGCGCGGAGACCCAGTACTTC. Residues: CASSQDVWTGGAETQYF.

This clone was counted a few times. The chain carries TRBV28 and TRBJ2-7, with a weak D call TRBD1 (7 bases). Trimming pared 6 bases from V and 2 bases from J, leaving 14 bases between. Germline loops: CDR1 MDHEN, CDR2 SYDVKM. The CDR3 spans 14 residues. The CDR3 region is CASRGGTATYEQYF. CDR3 coding DNA: TGTGCCAGCAGGGGCGGGACAGCCACCTACGAGCAGTACTTC.

The V call is TRBV7-2, the J call TRBJ2-2, with 8 nucleotides matching TRBD2. The CDR3 is 18 amino acids. The J segment lost 6 bases and the V segment lost 1 base, leaving 13 bases of the junction unmatched. Per the germline V gene, CDR1 is SGHTA and CDR2 is FQGNSA. For the CDR3, the DNA is TGTGCCAGCAGCTTAGGTAGCGGGGCGTTTAGAGGTCCCGGGGAGCTGTTTTTT. Its translation is CASSLGSGAFRGPGELFF.

The chain carries TRBV2 and TRBJ1-2; no firm D call. Germline lookup yields CDR1 SNHLY and CDR2 FYNNEI. The CDR3 is 11 residues long. The V end lost 4 bases, the J end lost 5 bases, and 5 bases lay between the germline ends. In DNA, the CDR3 is TGTGCCAGCAGTGTCAGATATGGCTACACCTTC. This translates into CASSVRYGYTF.

The V call is TRBV19, the J call TRBJ2-7; D possibly corresponds to TRBD1 (6 bases). Looked up from germline, CDR1 is LNHDA and CDR2 is SQIVND (reference sequence). The germline V and J ends were trimmed by 9 bases and 2 bases, with 11 bases remaining between them. This CDR3 region has 12 residues. CDR3 nucleotides: TGTGCCAGCGGCAGGGGACCCTACGAGCAGTACTTC. Its protein product is CASGRGPYEQYF.

The chain links TRBV19 to TRBJ1-6, with D perhaps matching TRBD1 (5 bases). Germline lookup yields CDR1 LNHDA and CDR2 SQIVND (reference sequence). The CDR3 contains 14 residues. Trimming took 6 bases from V and 7 from J, leaving 13 bases between them. CDR3 region: CASRFPGGNSPLHF. The CDR3 DNA sequence: TGTGCCAGTAGGTTCCCGGGGGGAAATTCACCCCTCCACTTT.

The table lists this clone with a count of one. One end of the junction fails to match germline, which may point to a read error. The CDR3 protein is CSSNQQQTRTDTQYF. In DNA, the CDR3 is TGTTCCAGCAACCAACAGCAAACTCGGACAGATACGCAGTATTTT. This chain joins TRBV7-9 and TRBJ2-3; D not resolved. CDR3 size: 15 residues. Germline V gene data show CDR1 as SEHNR and CDR2 as FQNEAQ (reference sequence).

This sequence joins TRBV5-1 and TRBJ1-6; 7 nucleotides line up with TRBD1. The CDR3 is 17 residues long. Germline V CDR1 and CDR2: SGHRS, YFSETQ. V shed 0 bases and J 0 bases; nucleotides not matched to a gene: 3. CDR3 in DNA: TGCGCCAGCAGCTTGGGGTCAGGGGGCTCCTATAATTCACCCCTCCACTTT. This encodes CASSLGSGGSYNSPLHF.

The V gene is TRBV28, the J gene TRBJ2-7; 8 nucleotides align to TRBD2. CDR1 MDHEN and CDR2 SYDVKM come from the germline V gene. V lost 7 bases to trimming and J lost 3 bases; unmatched junction nucleotides: 5. The CDR3 has 13 residues. The CDR3 DNA follows: TGTGCCAGCAATATAGCGGGACTCTACGAGCAGTACTTC. Translated, it gives CASNIAGLYEQYF.

This clone was detected a few times. The chain carries TRBV7-9 and TRBJ1-6; D gene ambiguous. CDR1 and CDR2 from the germline V gene are SEHNR and FQNEAQ (reference sequence). The CDR3 sequence is 12 residues long. Deletions cut 5 bases from V and 10 bases from J, with 9 bases between. In DNA, the CDR3 is TGTGCCAGCAGCCCTAGCCCGTCACCCCTCCACTTT. Translation gives CASSPSPSPLHF.

The V and J genes are TRBV19 and TRBJ2-7, with a weak D call TRBD2 (6 bases). Germline V gene lookup returns CDR1 LNHDA and CDR2 SQIVND (reference sequence). V was cut by 5 bases and J by 2 bases, with 16 bases left in between. CDR3 length: 15 amino acids. CDR3 sequence: CASSSPGLSTYEQYF. CDR3 in DNA: TGTGCCAGTAGTTCCCCGGGACTCAGCACCTACGAGCAGTACTTC.

The rearrangement links TRBV28 to TRBJ2-5; 9 bases fit TRBD2. After removal of 4 bases from V and 4 bases from J, the junction contained 10 bases not matched to a gene. Germline V gene lookup returns CDR1 MDHEN and CDR2 SYDVKM. The CDR3 is 16 residues long. CDR3 DNA sequence: TGTGCCAGCAGTTACAATAGCGGGAGCCGATTAGAGACCCAGTACTTC. Amino acid sequence: CASSYNSGSRLETQYF.

The chain is built from TRBV9 and TRBJ1-1, with TRBD1 as a possible D gene (6 bases). This CDR3 comprises 15 residues. The germline V gene encodes CDR1 SGDLS and CDR2 YYNGEE. The V gene lost 3 bases and the J gene lost 4 bases, with 16 bases spanning the gap. The CDR3 loop reads CASSAITGISTEAFF. The CDR3 nucleotides are TGTGCCAGCAGCGCTATAACAGGGATTAGCACTGAAGCTTTCTTT.

The chain has TRBV6-5 and TRBJ2-3, with D perhaps matching TRBD2 (5 bases). This CDR3 contains 13 residues. Germline-derived CDR1 and CDR2 are MNHEY and SVGAGI. V lost 2 bases and J 4 bases, leaving 7 bases between the germline ends. CDR3 residues: CASSYLLADTQYF. As DNA, the CDR3 is TGTGCCAGCAGTTACCTACTAGCAGATACGCAGTATTTT.

This chain uses TRBV6-5 with TRBJ1-6; 8 positions agree with TRBD1. The CDR3 covers 14 residues. V lost 5 bases and J lost 9; bases outside the gene matches: 6. The germline V gene encodes CDR1 MNHEY and CDR2 SVGAGI. CDR3 nucleotide sequence: TGTGCCAGCAGTAAACAGGGGGTGAGTTCACCCCTCCACTTT. This translates into CASSKQGVSSPLHF.

The J gene is TRBJ1-4, the V gene TRBV2; the match to TRBD1 covers 9 bases. Germline V gene lookup returns CDR1 SNHLY and CDR2 FYNNEI. The V segment lost 6 bases and the J segment 8 bases; nucleotides outside the gene matches: 4. CDR3 size: 13 residues. The CDR3 DNA reads as TGTGCCAGCAGACAGGGGACAGGGGAAAAACTGTTTTTT. Translating it yields CASRQGTGEKLFF. The complete variable domain, with remaining parts taken from reference TRBV2 and TRBJ1-4, reads EPEVTQTPSHQVTQMGQEVILRCVPISNHLYFYWYRQILGQKVEFLVSFYNNEISEKSEIFDDQFSVERPDGSNFTLKIRSTKLEDSAMYFCASRQGTGEKLFFGSGTQLSVL.

The chain employs TRBV9 and TRBJ1-1; no definite D call. This CDR3 has 14 amino acids. V was trimmed by 0 bases and J by 4 bases, leaving 10 bases between them. Germline V gene sequence: CDR1 SGDLS, CDR2 YYNGEE. This chain's CDR3 is CASSVVRSLTEAFF. Written as DNA, the CDR3 is TGTGCCAGCAGCGTAGTTCGAAGCCTCACTGAAGCTTTCTTT. Variable domain in full (rest from reference TRBV9 and TRBJ1-1): DSGVTQTPKHLITATGQRVTLRCSPRSGDLSVYWYQQSLDQGLQFLIQYYNGEERAKGNILERFSAQQFPDLHSELNLSSLELGDSALYFCASSVVRSLTEAFFGQGTRLTVV.

This clone has only a few counts. CDR3 DNA: TGTGCCAGCAGCTTATCTCACAGGAGCTCCTACAATGAGCAGTTCTTC. Protein: CASSLSHRSSYNEQFF. The rearrangement links TRBV7-8 to TRBJ2-1, with TRBD1 as a possible D gene (5 bases). Germline assignment: CDR1 SGHVS and CDR2 FQNEAQ. With 2 bases removed from V and 0 bases from J, the gap between germline ends came to 11 bases. This CDR3 is built from 16 residues.

In this sample, this clone turned up a few times. This chain links TRBV6-1 with TRBJ1-5, with D tentatively TRBD1 (5 bases). CDR1 and CDR2 (germline): MNHNS, SASEGT. The ends were cut back, 3 bases at V and 7 bases at J, with 13 bases in the middle. The CDR3 has 14 residues. CDR3 protein: CASSDLGEFQPQHF. The CDR3 DNA is TGTGCCAGCAGTGATTTAGGGGAATTCCAGCCCCAGCATTTT.

V usage is TRBV7-3 and J usage is TRBJ2-3; maybe TRBD2 (7 bases). CDR1 is SGHTA and CDR2 is FQGTGA in the germline V gene. The CDR3 covers 17 residues. V was shortened by 5 bases and J by 1 base, with 19 bases between the two germline ends. CDR3 sequence reads: CASSRSGGGGRTDTQYF. The CDR3 nucleotides are TGTGCCAGCAGCCGCTCCGGAGGCGGGGGCCGCACAGATACGCAGTATTTT.

The CDR3 nucleotides are TGTGCTAGTGGTTCTCTGTCCGGGGAGCTGTTTTTT. Amino acids: CASGSLSGELFF. V and J are TRBV12-5 and TRBJ2-2; D gene uncertain. Germline lookup yields CDR1 LGHNT and CDR2 FRNRAP. V was trimmed by 4 bases and J by 6 bases, leaving 6 bases between them. This CDR3 is built from 12 residues.

The chain carries TRBV11-2 and TRBJ1-1; D call uncertain. The CDR3 is made up of 15 amino acids. V was cut by 0 bases and J by 3 bases, with 11 bases left in between. Germline V gene lookup returns CDR1 SGHAT and CDR2 FQNNGV. In nucleotides, the CDR3 is TGTGCCAGCAGCTTAGAACCCAGGTCTCACACTGAAGCTTTCTTT. This encodes CASSLEPRSHTEAFF.

For this clone: The identical CDR3 is also encoded by other nucleotide sequences in the sample. J is TRBJ1-1 and V is TRBV5-1; no firm D call. This CDR3 is 15 amino acids long. Germline V CDR1 and CDR2: SGHRS, YFSETQ. V was pared by 0 bases and J by 0 bases, with 9 bases between. CDR3 nucleotides: TGCGCCAGCAGCTTGGTGGGAGGGTTGAACACTGAAGCTTTCTTT. The encoded protein is CASSLVGGLNTEAFF.

This clone was seen only a few times. The identical CDR3 is also encoded by other nucleotide sequences in the sample. The chain joins TRBV13 to TRBJ2-3; 10 nucleotides agree with TRBD2. Germline CDR1 PRHDT, CDR2 FYEKMQ (reference sequence). V was pared by 3 bases and J by 1 base, with 4 bases of the junction left unmatched. The CDR3 length is 16 residues. CDR3 DNA: TGTGCCAGCAGCTTGGTCCTAGCGGGGGGCACAGATACGCAGTATTTT. Translation: CASSLVLAGGTDTQYF. The full variable domain, in which reference TRBV13 and TRBJ2-3 provide the parts outside the CDR3, is AAGVIQSPRHLIKEKRETATLKCYPIPRHDTVYWYQQGPGQDPQFLISFYEKMQSDKGSIPDRFSAQQFSDYHSELNMSSLELGDSALYFCASSLVLAGGTDTQYFGPGTRLTVL.

This clone was observed a few times. The junction does not match germline at one end; this may be a read error. The chain is built from TRBV7-9 and TRBJ2-7; D gene ambiguous. Germline V gene sequence: CDR1 SEHNR, CDR2 FQNEAQ (reference sequence). CDR3 size: 13 residues. CDR3: CSSTPSKSYEQYF. Here the CDR3 DNA reads TGTTCCAGCACCCCGAGTAAGAGCTACGAGCAGTACTTC.